The 11 T cell receptor beta chains in this list originate from one sample, sequenced in a study of shared clonotypes between healthy human individuals. The naive CD8 population came from CD45RO-negative cells selected for CCR7, without terminally differentiated effector memory CD45RA+ cells. Sequencing was performed with immunoSEQ multiplex PCR; in TCRdb, only in-frame clones are kept and a portion is missing. The sample shows roughly 2,000,000 clones, 80% to 95% of them seen only once. Sequenced: naive CD8+ T cells from PBMCs. Source of these receptors: a man younger than 35 in good health. Some clones in this sample may be carry-over from other donors' samples.

This chain links TRBV4-2 with TRBJ1-5; D remains ambiguous. CDR1 is LGHNA and CDR2 is YNFKEQ in the germline V gene. This CDR3 is built from 15 residues. V was cut by 0 bases and J by 0 bases, with 6 bases left in between. As DNA, the CDR3 is TGTGCCAGCAGCCAAGATCTTAATAGCAATCAGCCCCAGCATTTT. This gives the protein CASSQDLNSNQPQHF.

This chain links TRBV19 with TRBJ1-1; unclear D gene. The germline CDR1 and CDR2 sequences are LNHDA and SQIVND (reference sequence). This CDR3 has 14 amino acids. Between the trimmed V and J ends, which lost 7 bases and 7 bases, there was a span of 19 bases. CDR3 amino acids: CASKKVVEWVEAFF. Written as DNA, the CDR3 is TGTGCCAGTAAGAAGGTTGTCGAGTGGGTTGAAGCTTTCTTT.

V is TRBV9 and J is TRBJ2-1, with a tentative D call TRBD2 (6 bases). The V gene's germline CDR1 is SGDLS and CDR2 YYNGEE. This CDR3 is built from 16 residues. The ends were cut back, 0 bases at V and 4 bases at J, with 14 bases in the middle. CDR3 in amino acids: CASSVGSSGTYNEQFF. The CDR3 DNA is TGTGCCAGCAGCGTAGGGAGTAGCGGTACTTACAATGAGCAGTTCTTC.

The chain combines TRBV28 with TRBJ2-1; D is uncertain. Trimming took off 5 bases at V and 9 bases at J, with 20 bases between the two ends. Germline CDR1 is MDHEN and CDR2 is SYDVKM. This CDR3 has 15 amino acids. In nucleotides, the CDR3 is TGTGCCAGCAGTGCCCTTGCTAGGGCAAACGGTGAGCAGTTCTTC. This codes for CASSALARANGEQFF.

This clone showed up just once. The chain combines TRBV27 with TRBJ2-7; D is possibly TRBD2 (5 bases). The germline V gene encodes CDR1 MNHEY and CDR2 SMNVEV (reference sequence). This CDR3 has 16 residues. V was pared by 5 bases and J by 6 bases, with 23 bases between. Written as DNA, the CDR3 is TGTGCCAGCAGTACCCAACCCAGAGGGAAATCAAGCGAGCAGTACTTC. Protein sequence: CASSTQPRGKSSEQYF.

This chain connects TRBV4-1 to TRBJ1-2; TRBD1 might be the D (5 bases). From germline, CDR1 is MGHRA and CDR2 YSYEKL. CDR3 length equals 16 residues. Trimming removed 1 base at V and 1 base at J, with 13 bases between. This CDR3 reads CASSQVRDRDNYGYTF. Written as DNA, the CDR3 is TGCGCCAGCAGCCAAGTCAGGGACCGCGATAACTATGGCTACACCTTC.

The J gene is TRBJ1-2, the V gene TRBV11-2, with 7 positions matching TRBD1. Germline CDR1 and CDR2: SGHAT and FQNNGV. The CDR3 has 15 residues. V lost 3 bases to trimming and J lost 3 bases; unmatched junction nucleotides: 7. In nucleotides, the CDR3 is TGTGCCAGCAGCTTTTCGACAGGGAAGGACTATGGCTACACCTTC. Translating gives CASSFSTGKDYGYTF.

The chain has TRBV7-9 and TRBJ2-7; 10 bases match TRBD2. Germline-derived CDR1 and CDR2 are SEHNR and FQNEAQ (reference sequence). This CDR3 contains 13 residues. Losses at the gene ends were 5 bases for V and 5 bases for J; bases not matched to a gene: 3. The CDR3 is CASSASGSHEQYF. CDR3 nucleotides: TGTGCCAGCAGCGCTAGCGGGAGCCACGAGCAGTACTTC.

The chain carries TRBV27 and TRBJ2-1, with D unclear. Looked up from germline, CDR1 is MNHEY and CDR2 is SMNVEV (reference sequence). CDR3 length: 16 residues. Deletions cut 8 bases from V and 8 bases from J, with 25 bases between. The CDR3 reads CASSPGPRGNPHEQFF. The CDR3 nucleotides are TGTGCCAGCTCGCCGGGCCCTCGCGGCAACCCCCATGAGCAGTTCTTC.

There are a few counts of this clone. V usage is TRBV4-2 and J usage is TRBJ1-1; TRBD1 matches 7 bases. This CDR3 spans 15 amino acids. Germline assignment: CDR1 LGHNA and CDR2 YNFKEQ. V shed 2 bases and J 8 bases; nucleotides not matched to a gene: 11. The CDR3: CASSQPYTRDREAFF. The CDR3 DNA follows: TGTGCCAGCAGCCAACCCTATACAAGGGACAGAGAAGCTTTCTTT.

J is TRBJ2-2 and V is TRBV7-9; weak D call: TRBD1 (5 bases). CDR1 SEHNR and CDR2 FQNEAQ come from the germline V gene (reference sequence). This CDR3 contains 12 residues. Between the trimmed V and J ends, which lost 3 bases and 7 bases, there was a span of 6 bases. For the CDR3, the DNA is TGTGCCAGCAGCTTGGGGCGCGGGGAGCTGTTTTTT. Its protein product is CASSLGRGELFF.